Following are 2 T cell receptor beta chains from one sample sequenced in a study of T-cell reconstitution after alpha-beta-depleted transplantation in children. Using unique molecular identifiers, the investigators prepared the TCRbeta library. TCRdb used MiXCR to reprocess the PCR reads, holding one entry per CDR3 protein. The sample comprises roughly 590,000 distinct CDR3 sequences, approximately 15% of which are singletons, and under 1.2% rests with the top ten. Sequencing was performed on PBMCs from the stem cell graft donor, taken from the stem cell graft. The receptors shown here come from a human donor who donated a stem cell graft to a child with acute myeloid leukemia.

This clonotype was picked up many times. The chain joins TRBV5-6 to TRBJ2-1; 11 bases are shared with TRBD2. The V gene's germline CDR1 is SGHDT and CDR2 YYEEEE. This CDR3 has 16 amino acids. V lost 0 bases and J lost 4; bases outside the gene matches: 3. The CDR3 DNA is TGTGCCAGCAGCTTGGGACTAGCGGGGCCGTACAATGAGCAGTTCTTC. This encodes CASSLGLAGPYNEQFF.

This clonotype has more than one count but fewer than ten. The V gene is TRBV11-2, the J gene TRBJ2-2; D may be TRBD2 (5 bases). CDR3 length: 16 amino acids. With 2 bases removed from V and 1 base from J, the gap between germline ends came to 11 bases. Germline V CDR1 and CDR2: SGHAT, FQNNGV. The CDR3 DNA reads TGTGCCAGCAGCTTAAGCAGCGGATTGAACACCGGGGAGCTGTTTTTT. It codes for CASSLSSGLNTGELFF.